Detailed here is one T cell receptor beta chain. The antigen is not known. Only in-frame clones appear in the TCRdb table, and some are missing; sequencing was by immunoSEQ multiplex PCR. The top ten hold less than 2.5% of the sample, which has around 100,000 clones, nearly 90% seen once. The CDR3 sequence is 14 residues long. Germline CDR1 reads SGHTA; CDR2 reads FQGTGA. Between the trimmed V and J ends, which lost 2 bases and 6 bases, there was a span of 13 bases. This entry belongs to a study of T cell responses to AZD1222 COVID-19 vaccine. General study results and limits: Per reports, nearly half of all spike-specific TCRs target regions that are unmutated in variants.

The chain carries TRBV7-3 and TRBJ1-2, with D possibly TRBD1 on 6 matching bases. The source was peripheral blood, collected 28 days after the second AZD1222 dose. The sequence was obtained from an adult who received the AZD1222 COVID-19 vaccine. The CDR3 reads CASSLFAGDNGYTF. In nucleotides, the CDR3 is TGTGCCAGCAGCTTATTCGCAGGGGACAATGGCTACACCTTC.